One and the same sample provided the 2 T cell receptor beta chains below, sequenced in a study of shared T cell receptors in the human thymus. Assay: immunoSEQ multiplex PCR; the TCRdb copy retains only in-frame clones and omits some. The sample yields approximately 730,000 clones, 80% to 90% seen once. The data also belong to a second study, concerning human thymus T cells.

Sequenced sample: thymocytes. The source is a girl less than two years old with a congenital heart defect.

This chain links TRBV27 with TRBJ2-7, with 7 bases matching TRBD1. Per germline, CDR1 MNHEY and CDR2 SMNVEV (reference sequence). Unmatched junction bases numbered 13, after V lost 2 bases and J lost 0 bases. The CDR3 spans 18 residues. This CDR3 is CASSLRGGTDNTSYEQYF. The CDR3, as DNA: TGTGCCAGCAGTTTAAGGGGTGGGACAGATAATACCTCCTACGAGCAGTACTTC.

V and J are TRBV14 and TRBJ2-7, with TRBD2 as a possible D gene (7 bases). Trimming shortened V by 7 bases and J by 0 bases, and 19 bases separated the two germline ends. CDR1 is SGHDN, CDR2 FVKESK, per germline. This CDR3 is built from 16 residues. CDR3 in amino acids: CASNPGQREPSYEQYF. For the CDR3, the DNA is TGTGCCAGCAACCCTGGACAGCGGGAACCCTCCTACGAGCAGTACTTC.